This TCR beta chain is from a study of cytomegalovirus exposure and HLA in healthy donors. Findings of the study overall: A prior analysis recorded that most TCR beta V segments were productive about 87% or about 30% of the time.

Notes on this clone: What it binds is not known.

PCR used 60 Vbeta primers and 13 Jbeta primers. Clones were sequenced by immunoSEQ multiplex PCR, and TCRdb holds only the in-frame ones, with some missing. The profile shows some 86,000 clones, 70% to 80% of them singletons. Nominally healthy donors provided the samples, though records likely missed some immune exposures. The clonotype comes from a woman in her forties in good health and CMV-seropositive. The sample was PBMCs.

This CDR3 reads CASSGQGVGQPQHF. The CDR3 DNA sequence: TGCGCCAGCAGTGGACAGGGTGTCGGCCAGCCCCAGCATTTT. This rearrangement joins TRBV10-2 to TRBJ1-5, with 7 bases lining up with TRBD1. Trimming cost V 4 bases and J 7 bases; bases outside gene matches: 7. The CDR3 length is 14 residues. The V gene's germline CDR1 is WSHSY and CDR2 SAAADI.